The clone carrying this T cell receptor beta chain was counted between two and nine times. Its antigen is still unknown. This entry is derived from a study of T cells in Graves' hyperthyroidism and ophthalmopathy. The V and J ends lost 11 bases and 3 bases respectively, with 21 bases between them. The CDR3 is 15 residues long. Amplification yielded TCR beta CDR3 regions, with RNA transcripts as the source. Initially, a first-round RT-PCR of the TCR CDR3 employed the HTBI primer set. TCRdb ran MiXCR on the multiplex PCR reads and lists one entry per CDR3 protein. The table shows approximately 370,000 distinct CDR3 sequences, with approximately 18% occurring only once. Study-wide results and limits: Ophthalmopathy and stable hyperthyroidism were told apart by a 13 V-J model.

Sequencing was carried out using blood. This TCR derives from a woman in her thirties with Graves' hyperthyroidism that later progressed to Graves' ophthalmopathy. The chain employs TRBV12-3 or TRBV12-4 and TRBJ2-3; possible D gene TRBD2, 7 bases. The chain's CDR3 is CAAARGGLETDTQYF. CDR3 nucleotides: TGTGCCGCAGCGAGGGGGGGGTTAGAGACAGATACGCAGTATTTT.